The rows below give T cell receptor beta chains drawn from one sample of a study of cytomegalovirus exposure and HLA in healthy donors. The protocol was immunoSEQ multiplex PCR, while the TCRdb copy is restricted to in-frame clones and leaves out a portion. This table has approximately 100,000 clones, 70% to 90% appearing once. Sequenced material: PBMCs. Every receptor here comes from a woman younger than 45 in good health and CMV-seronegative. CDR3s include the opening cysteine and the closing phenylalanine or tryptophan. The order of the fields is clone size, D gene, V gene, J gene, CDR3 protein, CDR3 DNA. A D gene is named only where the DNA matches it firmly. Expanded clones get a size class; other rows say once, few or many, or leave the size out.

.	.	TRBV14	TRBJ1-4	CASSRFEDEKLFF	TGTGCCAGCAGCCGCTTTGAGGATGAAAAACTGTTTTTT
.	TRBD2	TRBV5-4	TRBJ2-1	CASSLAGGAYNEQFF	TGTGCCAGCAGCCTAGCGGGGGGTGCCTACAATGAGCAGTTCTTC
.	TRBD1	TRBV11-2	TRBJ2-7	CASSWGTGGDEQYF	TGTGCCAGCAGCTGGGGGACAGGGGGCGACGAGCAGTACTTC
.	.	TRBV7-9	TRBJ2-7	CASSSPLSYEQYF	TGTGCCAGCAGCTCCCCGTTATCCTACGAGCAGTACTTC
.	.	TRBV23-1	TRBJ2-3	CASSHPPGTYTDTQYF	TGCGCCAGCAGTCACCCTCCGGGAACTTACACAGATACGCAGTATTTT
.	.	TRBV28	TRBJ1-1	CASSTVITTEAFF	TGTGCCAGCTCGACAGTCATAACGACTGAAGCTTTCTTT
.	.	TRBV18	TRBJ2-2	CASSPNTAPSGELFF	TGTGCCAGCTCACCTAATACAGCCCCTTCCGGGGAGCTGTTTTTT
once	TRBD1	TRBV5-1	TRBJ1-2	CASSLRQGQANYGYTF	TGCGCCAGCAGCTTGCGACAGGGCCAAGCTAACTATGGCTACACCTTC
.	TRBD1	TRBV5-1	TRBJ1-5	CASSLTGGHSNQPQHF	TGCGCCAGCAGCTTGACAGGGGGCCACAGCAATCAGCCCCAGCATTTT
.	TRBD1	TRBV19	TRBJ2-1	CASFPGQGSYNEQFF	TGTGCCAGCTTCCCGGGACAGGGGTCCTACAATGAGCAGTTCTTC
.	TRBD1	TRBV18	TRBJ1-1	CASSPGTGGLAEAFF	TGTGCCAGCTCACCAGGGACAGGGGGCCTCGCTGAAGCTTTCTTT
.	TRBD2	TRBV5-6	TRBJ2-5	CASSRTSGTSQETQYF	TGTGCCAGCAGCCGGACTAGCGGGACATCCCAAGAGACCCAGTACTTC
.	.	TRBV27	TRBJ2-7	CASSFGRLRDHEQYF	TGTGCCAGCAGTTTCGGGCGTTTGCGGGACCACGAGCAGTACTTC
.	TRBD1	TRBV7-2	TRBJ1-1	CASSLGRGPTEAFF	TGTGCCAGCAGCTTAGGCAGGGGGCCCACTGAAGCTTTCTTT
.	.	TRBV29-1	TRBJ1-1	CSGLGGGETEAFF	TGCAGCGGCCTGGGAGGGGGGGAAACTGAAGCTTTCTTT
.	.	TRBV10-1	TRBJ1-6	CASSQGQKSPLHF	TGCGCCAGCAGTCAAGGACAAAAATCACCCCTCCACTTT
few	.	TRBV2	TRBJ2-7	CASRFAPHGGEQYF	TGTGCCAGCAGATTCGCCCCCCACGGGGGCGAGCAGTACTTC
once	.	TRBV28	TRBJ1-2	CASSSSRPGQVGYTF	TGTGCCAGCAGTTCTTCCCGGCCAGGGCAAGTTGGCTACACCTTC
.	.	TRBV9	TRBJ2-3	CASSVAPSDTQYF	TGTGCCAGCAGCGTAGCCCCCTCAGATACGCAGTATTTT
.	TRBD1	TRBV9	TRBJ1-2	CASSAGAGQGAYGYTF	TGTGCCAGCAGCGCTGGGGCGGGACAGGGGGCCTATGGCTACACCTTC
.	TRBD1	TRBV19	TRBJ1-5	CASQDRSFQPQHF	TGTGCCAGCCAGGACAGGAGCTTTCAGCCCCAGCATTTT
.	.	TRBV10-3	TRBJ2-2	CAIARGPGELFF	TGTGCCATTGCCAGGGGACCCGGGGAGCTGTTTTTT
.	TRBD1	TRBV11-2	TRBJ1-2	CASSLEGTANYGYTF	TGTGCCAGCAGCTTAGAGGGGACAGCCAACTATGGCTACACCTTC
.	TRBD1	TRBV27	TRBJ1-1	CASSLLRLDRGFEAFF	TGTGCCAGCAGTTTATTAAGGTTGGACAGGGGCTTTGAAGCTTTCTTT
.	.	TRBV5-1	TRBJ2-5	CASSAYRVGETQYF	TGCGCCAGCAGCGCCTACAGGGTCGGGGAGACCCAGTACTTC
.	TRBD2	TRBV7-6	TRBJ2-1	CASRGREVAYNEQFF	TGTGCCAGCAGGGGTCGGGAGGTCGCCTACAATGAGCAGTTCTTC
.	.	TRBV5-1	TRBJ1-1	CASSLRRMNTEAFF	TGCGCCAGCAGCTTGAGGAGGATGAACACTGAAGCTTTCTTT
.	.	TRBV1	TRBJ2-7	CTSSQAPSTSDRYEQYF	TGCACCAGCAGCCAAGCTCCATCGACTAGCGATCGCTACGAGCAGTACTTC
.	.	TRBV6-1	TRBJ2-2	CAGTGTNTGELFF	TGTGCCGGGACCGGGACAAACACCGGGGAGCTGTTTTTT
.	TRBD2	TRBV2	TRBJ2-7	CASSELRGGAYEQYF	TGTGCCAGCAGTGAATTGCGGGGGGGTGCCTACGAGCAGTACTTC
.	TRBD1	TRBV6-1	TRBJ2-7	CASRKPGQVLDEQYF	TGTGCCAGCAGAAAGCCGGGACAGGTTTTAGACGAGCAGTACTTC
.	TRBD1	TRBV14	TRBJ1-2	CASSQDWSRDRGNYGYTF	TGTGCCAGCAGCCAAGATTGGAGTAGGGACAGGGGCAACTATGGCTACACCTTC
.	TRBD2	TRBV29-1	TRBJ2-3	CSVGLETDTQYF	TGCAGCGTGGGACTAGAGACAGATACGCAGTATTTT
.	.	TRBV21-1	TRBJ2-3	CASSKVSFRYPPTDTQYF	TGTGCCAGCAGCAAAGTTTCCTTTCGCTACCCCCCCACAGATACGCAGTATTTT
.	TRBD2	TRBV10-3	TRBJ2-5	CATGGRGGQETQYF	TGTGCCACGGGGGGACGGGGGGGCCAAGAGACCCAGTACTTC
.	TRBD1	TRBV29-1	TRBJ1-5	CSVVTGDQPQHF	TGCAGCGTCGTGACAGGGGATCAGCCCCAGCATTTT
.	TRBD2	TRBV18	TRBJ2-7	CASSPGGALGSYEQYF	TGTGCCAGCTCACCCGGGGGGGCTTTGGGCTCCTACGAGCAGTACTTC
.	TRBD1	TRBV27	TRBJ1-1	CASSRGLTTEAFF	TGTGCCAGCAGTAGGGGGCTTACTACGGAAGCTTTCTTT
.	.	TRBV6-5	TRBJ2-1	CASSLLSEQFF	TGTGCCAGCAGTCTCCTCAGTGAGCAGTTCTTC
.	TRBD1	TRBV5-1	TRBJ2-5	CASSLVRDRGRETQYF	TGCGCCAGCAGCCTAGTGAGGGACAGGGGGCGAGAGACCCAGTACTTC
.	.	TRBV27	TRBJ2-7	CASSLSGSYEQYF	TGTGCCAGCAGTTTATCCGGCTCCTACGAGCAGTACTTC
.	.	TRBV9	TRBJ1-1	CASSVEVGPRNTEAFF	TGTGCCAGCAGCGTTGAGGTTGGTCCGCGGAACACTGAAGCTTTCTTT
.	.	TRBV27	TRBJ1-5	CASSSSRSNQPQHF	TGTGCCAGCAGTTCCTCTAGGAGCAATCAGCCCCAGCATTTT
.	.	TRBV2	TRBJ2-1	CASSEGLPVYNEQFF	TGTGCCAGCAGTGAAGGACTCCCCGTCTACAATGAGCAGTTCTTC
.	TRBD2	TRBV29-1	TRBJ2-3	CSVEGTSGGVDTQYF	TGCAGCGTAGAAGGGACTAGCGGGGGGGTGGATACGCAGTATTTT
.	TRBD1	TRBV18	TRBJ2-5	CASSPESHDRGSVETQYF	TGTGCCAGCTCACCAGAGAGCCATGACAGGGGTTCGGTGGAGACCCAGTACTTC
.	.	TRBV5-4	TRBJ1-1	CASSAGRALRTEAFF	TGTGCCAGCAGCGCCGGGAGGGCCCTCCGAACTGAAGCTTTCTTT
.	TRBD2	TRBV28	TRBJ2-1	CASSLPLAGNNEQFF	TGTGCCAGCAGTTTACCCCTAGCGGGAAACAATGAGCAGTTCTTC
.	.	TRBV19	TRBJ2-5	CASSIVGQETQYF	TGTGCCAGTAGTATAGTCGGTCAAGAGACCCAGTACTTC
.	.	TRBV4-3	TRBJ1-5	CASSQNDINGQPQHF	TGCGCCAGCAGCCAAAACGACATCAACGGTCAGCCCCAGCATTTT
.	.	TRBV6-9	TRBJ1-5	CASSYGSRLDPQHF	TGTGCCAGCAGTTACGGGTCCCGATTAGATCCCCAGCATTTT
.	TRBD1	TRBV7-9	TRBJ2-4	CASSATGETKNIQYF	TGTGCCAGCAGCGCAACAGGGGAAACCAAAAACATTCAGTACTTC
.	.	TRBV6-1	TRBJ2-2	CASTRTDHTGELFF	TGTGCCAGCACTCGGACAGATCACACCGGGGAGCTGTTTTTT
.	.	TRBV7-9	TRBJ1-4	CASSLISHAFGEKLFF	TGTGCCAGCAGCTTGATCTCCCACGCCTTCGGTGAAAAACTGTTTTTT
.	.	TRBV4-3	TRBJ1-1	CASSQVPRGTEAFF	TGCGCCAGCAGCCAAGTCCCCAGGGGCACTGAAGCTTTCTTT
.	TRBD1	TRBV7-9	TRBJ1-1	CASSLNQGDAFF	TGTGCCAGCAGCTTAAACCAGGGGGACGCTTTCTTT
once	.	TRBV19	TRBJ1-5	CASLALGLLNQPQHF	TGTGCCAGCTTGGCTTTGGGACTGCTAAATCAGCCCCAGCATTTT